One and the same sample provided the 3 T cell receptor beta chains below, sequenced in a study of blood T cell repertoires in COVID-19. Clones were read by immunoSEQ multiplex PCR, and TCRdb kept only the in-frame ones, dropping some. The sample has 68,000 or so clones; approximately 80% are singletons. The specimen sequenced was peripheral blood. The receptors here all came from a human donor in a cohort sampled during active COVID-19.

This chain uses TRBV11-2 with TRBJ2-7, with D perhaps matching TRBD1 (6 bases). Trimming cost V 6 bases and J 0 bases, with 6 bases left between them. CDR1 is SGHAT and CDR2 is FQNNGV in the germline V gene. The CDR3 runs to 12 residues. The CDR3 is CASRGGSYEQYF. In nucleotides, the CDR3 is TGTGCCAGCAGAGGGGGCTCCTACGAGCAGTACTTC.

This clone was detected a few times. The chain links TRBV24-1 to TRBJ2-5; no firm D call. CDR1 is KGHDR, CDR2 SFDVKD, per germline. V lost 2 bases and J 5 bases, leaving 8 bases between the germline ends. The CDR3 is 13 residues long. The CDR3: CATSDYNEETQYF. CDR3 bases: TGTGCCACCAGTGATTATAACGAGGAGACCCAGTACTTC.

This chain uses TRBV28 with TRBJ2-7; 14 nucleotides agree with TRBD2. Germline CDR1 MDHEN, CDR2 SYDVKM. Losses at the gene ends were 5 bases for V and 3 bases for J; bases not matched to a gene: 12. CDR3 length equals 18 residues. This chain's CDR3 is CASSGLTGTSGSYYEQYF. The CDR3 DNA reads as TGTGCCAGCAGTGGGCTTACCGGGACTAGCGGGAGTTACTACGAGCAGTACTTC.